Each of the 30 T cell receptor beta chains below was sequenced from the same sample in a study of blood T cell repertoires in COVID-19. TCRdb's copy holds only in-frame clones and misses some; the assay was immunoSEQ multiplex PCR. The top ten hold nearly 6.5% of the sample, which has just under 350,000 clones, over 70% seen once. Sequencing input: peripheral blood. These receptors were collected from a woman aged 50 to 65 with COVID-19, enrolled during active disease.

J is TRBJ1-2 and V is TRBV7-9; unclear D gene. The CDR3 contains 14 residues. The germline V gene encodes CDR1 SEHNR and CDR2 FQNEAQ (reference sequence). Deletions cut 7 bases from V and 4 bases from J, with 16 bases between. CDR3 nucleotides: TGTGCCAGCAACCCTGGCGGTTCCCTCTATGGCTACACCTTC. Translating gives CASNPGGSLYGYTF.

This clone has only one observation. This chain links TRBV18 with TRBJ1-6; 9 positions match TRBD1. The trim removed 3 bases at V and 10 bases at J, leaving 4 bases unmatched. Germline lookup yields CDR1 KGHSH and CDR2 LQKENI. This CDR3 has 14 residues. As DNA, the CDR3 is TGTGCCAGCTCACCGGACAGGGGAGGCTCACCCCTCCACTTT. Protein: CASSPDRGGSPLHF.

The chain joins TRBV27 to TRBJ2-7; 10 positions match TRBD2. CDR3 size: 14 residues. The germline gives CDR1 MNHEY, CDR2 SMNVEV (reference sequence). The J segment lost 2 bases and the V segment lost 10 bases, leaving 8 bases of the junction unmatched. CDR3 sequence: CATSRTSGPYEQYF. As DNA, the CDR3 is TGTGCCACCAGCCGGACTAGCGGTCCCTACGAGCAGTACTTC.

This clone was seen once. The chain combines TRBV11-2 with TRBJ2-3; 13 nucleotides line up with TRBD2. V was clipped by 3 bases and J by 6 bases; unmatched bases: 3. Germline loops: CDR1 SGHAT, CDR2 FQNNGV. This CDR3 spans 15 amino acids. CDR3 protein: CASSLGLAGRDTQYF. The DNA of the CDR3 is TGTGCCAGCAGCTTGGGACTAGCGGGACGGGATACGCAGTATTTT.

V and J are TRBV6-5 and TRBJ1-2, with D perhaps TRBD1 (5 bases). From germline, CDR1 is MNHEY and CDR2 SVGAGI. This CDR3 comprises 16 residues. Trimming shortened V by 2 bases and J by 7 bases, and 20 bases separated the two germline ends. DNA for the CDR3: TGTGCCAGCAGTTACACCCGGCCCCCCGGCACAGGTGGCTACACCTTC. This translates into CASSYTRPPGTGGYTF.

The gene calls are TRBV30 and TRBJ2-1; tentative D call: TRBD2 (5 bases). This CDR3 is built from 14 residues. Germline-derived CDR1 and CDR2 are GTSNPN and SVGIG (reference sequence). Trimming removed 5 bases from V and 6 bases from J, with 17 bases in between. In DNA form, the CDR3 reads TGTGCCTGGGACATTAGAAGAGGAGGCAATGAGCAGTTCTTC. As protein: CAWDIRRGGNEQFF.

The chain recombines TRBV11-2 with TRBJ2-4, with 12 bases that match TRBD2. The CDR3 runs 13 residues. Trimming cost V 1 base and J 14 bases; bases outside gene matches: 3. Germline V gene sequence: CDR1 SGHAT, CDR2 FQNNGV. This chain's CDR3 is CASSLASGRAEYF. The CDR3, as DNA: TGTGCCAGCAGCTTAGCTAGCGGGAGGGCCGAGTACTTC.

This clone was counted only a few times. This chain joins TRBV6-2 or TRBV6-3 and TRBJ1-5, with TRBD1 identical over 8 bases. Germline V gene lookup returns CDR1 MNHEY and CDR2 SVGEGT. V dropped 5 bases and J dropped 6; count of bases not matched to a gene: 9. CDR3 length equals 15 residues. The chain's CDR3 is CASSGDRILVQPQHF. Written as DNA, the CDR3 is TGTGCCAGCAGTGGGGACAGGATATTGGTTCAGCCCCAGCATTTT.

This rearrangement joins TRBV2 to TRBJ2-1; no firm D call. This CDR3 is 12 amino acids long. The V and J ends lost 8 bases and 9 bases respectively, with 14 bases between them. Germline V gene sequence: CDR1 SNHLY, CDR2 FYNNEI. In nucleotides, the CDR3 is TGTGCCAGCGGGTTAGCACGTAGTGAGCAGTTCTTC. Its translation: CASGLARSEQFF. Looking up the rest from reference TRBV2 and TRBJ2-1 gives the full variable domain: EPEVTQTPSHQVTQMGQEVILRCVPISNHLYFYWYRQILGQKVEFLVSFYNNEISEKSEIFDDQFSVERPDGSNFTLKIRSTKLEDSAMYFCASGLARSEQFFGPGTRLTVL.

The V and J genes are TRBV7-2 and TRBJ1-5; the D gene is possibly TRBD1 (6 bases). The V end was cut by 6 bases, the J end by 1 base, with 10 bases between. The CDR3 length is 14 residues. In germline, CDR1 is SGHTA, CDR2 FQGNSA. CDR3 coding DNA: TGTGCCAGCAGACAGGGTATAAGCAATCAGCCCCAGCATTTT. Amino acids: CASRQGISNQPQHF.

V gene TRBV7-3 combines with J gene TRBJ2-2; the D gene is possibly TRBD1 (6 bases). CDR3 size: 16 residues. Germline V lookup: CDR1 SGHTA, CDR2 FQGTGA. Trimming stripped 5 bases from V and 0 bases from J, with 13 bases between. The CDR3 here is CASSRQAYTNTGELFF. CDR3 nucleotide sequence: TGTGCCAGCAGCCGACAGGCTTATACGAACACCGGGGAGCTGTTTTTT. The variable domain in full, with the rest retrieved from reference TRBV7-3 and TRBJ2-2, is GAGVSQTPSNKVTEKGKYVELRCDPISGHTALYWYRQSLGQGPEFLIYFQGTGAADDSGLPNDRFFAVRPEGSVSTLKIQRTERGDSAVYLCASSRQAYTNTGELFFGEGSRLTVL.

This clone was detected a few times. The chain joins TRBV30 to TRBJ1-5, with 8 bases matching TRBD1. The CDR3 covers 13 residues. Germline V gene lookup returns CDR1 GTSNPN and CDR2 SVGIG (reference sequence). J was trimmed by 7 bases and V by 1 base; bases with no gene match: 3. This chain's CDR3 is CAWSAGGEQPQHF. For the CDR3, the DNA is TGTGCCTGGAGTGCAGGGGGCGAACAGCCCCAGCATTTT.

The chain recombines TRBV6-5 with TRBJ2-7; TRBD1 agrees at 7 bases. The CDR3 has 14 amino acids. The V and J ends lost 7 bases and 6 bases, in that order; junction bases with no gene match: 12. The germline V gene has CDR1 MNHEY and CDR2 SVGAGI. DNA for the CDR3: TGTGCCAGCACCAGAGGGGGCCGAGGGGCCGAGCAGTACTTC. Its translation is CASTRGGRGAEQYF.

The chain links TRBV6-5 to TRBJ1-3; possibly TRBD1 for D (5 bases). V gave up 7 bases and J gave up 1 base, with 11 bases separating them. The length of the CDR3 is 14 residues. Germline V gene sequence: CDR1 MNHEY, CDR2 SVGAGI. This CDR3 is CASTPGGSGNTIYF. The DNA for the CDR3 is TGTGCCAGCACCCCCGGGGGTTCTGGAAACACCATATATTTT.

V usage is TRBV29-1 and J usage is TRBJ2-1, with 8 bases lining up with TRBD2. The ends lost 4 bases at V and 8 bases at J; junction bases unmatched: 7. The CDR3 has 13 amino acids. The germline V gene encodes CDR1 SQVTM and CDR2 ANQGSEA. The CDR3 sequence: CSVGREGLDEQFF. The CDR3 coding sequence is TGCAGCGTTGGTCGGGAGGGGCTCGATGAGCAGTTCTTC.

The chain uses TRBV10-2 and TRBJ1-3, with 8 bases matching TRBD1. The V and J ends lost 7 bases and 0 bases, in that order; junction bases with no gene match: 5. This CDR3 region has 15 residues. CDR1 is WSHSY, CDR2 SAAADI, per germline. In DNA, the CDR3 is TGCGCCAGCAACAACAGGGGGAACTCTGGAAACACCATATATTTT. Its protein is CASNNRGNSGNTIYF.

This clone came up a few times. This chain links TRBV7-2 with TRBJ2-3; 9 nucleotides agree with TRBD1. Germline CDR1 SGHTA, CDR2 FQGNSA. After removal of 1 base from V and 7 bases from J, the junction contained 6 bases not matched to a gene. The CDR3 loop spans 15 amino acids. The CDR3 region is CASSLGTGVLYTQYF. CDR3 coding DNA: TGTGCCAGCAGCTTAGGGACAGGGGTTCTGTATACGCAGTATTTT. Using reference TRBV7-2 and TRBJ2-3 for the parts outside the CDR3, the full variable domain is GAGVSQSPSNKVTEKGKDVELRCDPISGHTALYWYRQSLGQGLEFLIYFQGNSAPDKSGLPSDRFSAERTGGSVSTLTIQRTQQEDSAVYLCASSLGTGVLYTQYFGPGTRLTVL.

The J gene is TRBJ2-1, the V gene TRBV6-1; TRBD2 agrees at 7 bases. V lost 7 bases, J lost 9 bases, and 6 bases stayed unmatched. Germline CDR1 MNHNS, CDR2 SASEGT. The CDR3 totals 12 residues. As DNA, the CDR3 is TGTGCCAGCAACCAGCGGGGAGGTGAGCAGTTCTTC. It yields the protein CASNQRGGEQFF.

This chain connects TRBV19 to TRBJ2-4; weak D call: TRBD2 (5 bases). The CDR3 contains 15 residues. Trimming cost V 7 bases and J 0 bases, with 13 bases left between them. Per germline, CDR1 LNHDA and CDR2 SQIVND (reference sequence). CDR3: CASTSSGLAKNIQYF. CDR3 DNA: TGTGCCAGTACTTCGTCCGGACTAGCCAAAAACATTCAGTACTTC. The entire variable domain, with the rest obtained from reference TRBV19 and TRBJ2-4, is as follows: DGGITQSPKYLFRKEGQNVTLSCEQNLNHDAMYWYRQDPGQGLRLIYYSQIVNDFQKGDIAEGYSVSREKKESFPLTVTSAQKNPTAFYLCASTSSGLAKNIQYFGAGTRLSVL.

The chain links TRBV7-2 to TRBJ1-1; 7 bases agree with TRBD1. Germline CDR1 is SGHTA and CDR2 is FQGNSA. V was pared by 7 bases and J by 1 base, with 15 bases of the junction left unmatched. The CDR3 runs to 17 residues. CDR3 nucleotide sequence: TGTGCCAGCACCCTCGCGGGACAGACGACAAGGAACACTGAAGCTTTCTTT. This codes for CASTLAGQTTRNTEAFF.

CDR3 sequence reads: CASSFRDTGSPQHF. The DNA for the CDR3 is TGTGCCAGCAGTTTCCGGGACACTGGGTCGCCCCAGCATTTT. V gene TRBV27 combines with J gene TRBJ1-5, with TRBD1 as a possible D gene (6 bases). This CDR3 region has 14 residues. V lost 3 bases, J lost 9 bases, and 15 bases lay in between. The germline CDR1 and CDR2 sequences are MNHEY and SMNVEV (reference sequence).

V and J are TRBV28 and TRBJ2-7, with 15 bases lining up with TRBD2. With 4 bases clipped from V and 6 bases from J, the junction kept 7 bases outside the gene matches. CDR3 length: 16 amino acids. Germline lookup yields CDR1 MDHEN and CDR2 SYDVKM. In DNA form, the CDR3 reads TGTGCCAGCAGTTCAAGACCGGGACTAGCGGGAGGCGAGCAGTACTTC. This translates into CASSSRPGLAGGEQYF.

This clone was seen just once. This sequence joins TRBV5-8 and TRBJ2-7; 8 positions agree with TRBD2. This CDR3 is built from 15 residues. J lost 5 bases, V lost 0 bases, and 7 bases had no gene match. Germline loops: CDR1 SGHTS, CDR2 YDEGEE. CDR3 coding DNA: TGTGCCAGCAGCTTGGGTGTGACTAGCGAAAACGAGCAGTACTTC. Its protein is CASSLGVTSENEQYF. Full variable domain (remainder filled in from reference TRBV5-8 and TRBJ2-7): EAGVTQSPTHLIKTRGQQATLRCSPISGHTSVYWYQQALGLGLQFLLWYDEGEERNRGNFPPRFSGRQFPNYSSELNVNALELEDSALYLCASSLGVTSENEQYFGPGTRLTVT.

The rearrangement uses TRBV24-1 and TRBJ2-1, with 10 bases aligning to TRBD1. V was clipped by 4 bases and J by 5 bases; unmatched bases: 7. This CDR3 has 16 amino acids. The germline V gene encodes CDR1 KGHDR and CDR2 SFDVKD. In nucleotides, the CDR3 is TGTGCCACCAGTGACTCCGGGACAGGGGTCGACAATGAGCAGTTCTTC. As protein: CATSDSGTGVDNEQFF.

The J gene is TRBJ1-6, the V gene TRBV19; D may be TRBD1 (5 bases). The CDR3 extends over 14 amino acids. CDR1 is LNHDA, CDR2 SQIVND, per germline (reference sequence). The ends were cut back, 6 bases at V and 7 bases at J, with 13 bases in the middle. The DNA of the CDR3 is TGTGCCAGTAGCTCACTTGGGGGGAATTCACCCCTCCACTTT. Its translation: CASSSLGGNSPLHF.

This sequence joins TRBV18 and TRBJ1-5, with 9 bases identical to TRBD1. The trim removed 6 bases at V and 4 bases at J, leaving 7 bases unmatched. Per germline, CDR1 KGHSH and CDR2 LQKENI. CDR3 length: 15 residues. The CDR3 bases are TGTGCCAGCTCCCTTGGGACAGGGATGAATCAGCCCCAGCATTTT. Translated: CASSLGTGMNQPQHF. Together with reference TRBV18 and TRBJ1-5, the CDR3 gives the full variable domain: NAGVMQNPRHLVRRRGQEARLRCSPMKGHSHVYWYRQLPEEGLKFMVYLQKENIIDESGMPKERFSAEFPKEGPSILRIQQVVRGDSAAYFCASSLGTGMNQPQHFGDGTRLSIL.

The CDR3 reads CSARDSNTGELFF. Written as DNA, the CDR3 is TGCAGCGCCCGGGACAGCAACACCGGGGAGCTGTTTTTT. The chain recombines TRBV29-1 with TRBJ2-2, with 7 bases that match TRBD1. Trimming removed 7 bases from V and 2 bases from J; junction bases left unmatched: 4. The CDR3 length is 13 residues. The germline V gene encodes CDR1 SQVTM and CDR2 ANQGSEA.

The J gene is TRBJ1-2, the V gene TRBV11-2, with TRBD1 as a possible D gene (5 bases). Germline V lookup: CDR1 SGHAT, CDR2 FQNNGV. V lost 5 bases and J lost 6, with 19 bases in between. The CDR3 is 15 residues long. DNA of the CDR3: TGTGCCAGCAGCACCGACTTGGAGGGGCGCAATGGCTACACCTTC. It yields the protein CASSTDLEGRNGYTF.

This clone came up a few times. The V gene is TRBV28, the J gene TRBJ2-7, with a possible D match to TRBD1 (6 bases). The CDR3 runs to 14 residues. The ends were cut back, 5 bases at V and 2 bases at J, with 13 bases in the middle. CDR1 is MDHEN and CDR2 is SYDVKM in the germline V gene. DNA for the CDR3: TGTGCCAGCAGTCTACAGGGTTTACCCTACGAGCAGTACTTC. It codes for CASSLQGLPYEQYF.

This chain uses TRBV27 with TRBJ1-2; 7 bases are a match to TRBD1. Germline V lookup: CDR1 MNHEY, CDR2 SMNVEV (reference sequence). The CDR3 loop spans 16 amino acids. J was trimmed by 8 bases and V by 8 bases; bases with no gene match: 20. The CDR3 DNA reads as TGTGCCAGCTCGGCGCTCGTTTTGGAGGGGGCGCGAGGCTACACCTTC. Its protein is CASSALVLEGARGYTF.